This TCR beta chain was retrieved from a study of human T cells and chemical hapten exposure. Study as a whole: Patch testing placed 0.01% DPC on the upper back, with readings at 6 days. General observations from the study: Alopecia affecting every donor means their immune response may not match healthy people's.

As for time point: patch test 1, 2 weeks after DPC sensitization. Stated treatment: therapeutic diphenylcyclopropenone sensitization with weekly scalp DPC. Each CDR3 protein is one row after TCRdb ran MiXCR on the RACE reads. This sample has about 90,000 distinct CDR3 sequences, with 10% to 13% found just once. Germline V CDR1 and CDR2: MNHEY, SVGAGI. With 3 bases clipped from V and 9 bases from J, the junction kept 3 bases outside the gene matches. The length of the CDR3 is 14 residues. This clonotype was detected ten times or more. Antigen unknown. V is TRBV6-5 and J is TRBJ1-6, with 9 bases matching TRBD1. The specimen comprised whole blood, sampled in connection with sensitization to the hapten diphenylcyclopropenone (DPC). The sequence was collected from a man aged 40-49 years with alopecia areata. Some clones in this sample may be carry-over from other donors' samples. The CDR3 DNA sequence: TGTGCCAGCAGTTATACAGGGGGCGGTTCACCCCTCCACTTT. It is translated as CASSYTGGGSPLHF.